This TCR beta chain was recovered during a study of Ad26.COV2.S vaccination and SARS-CoV-2 variants. Sequenced by immunoSEQ multiplex PCR; TCRdb stores in-frame clones only, minus some. Of about 420,000 clones in the sample, around 87% were seen once. Germline-derived CDR1 and CDR2 are MGHRA and YSYEKL. This CDR3 spans 14 amino acids. V was pared by 0 bases and J by 6 bases, with 10 bases between. Indicated treatment: approximately 18 received Ad26.COV2.S at low or high dose, single or two shots; 5 received placebo; per-sample allocation not given. After the first vaccine or placebo injection, samples were drawn on day 63.

Sample: peripheral blood, taken in a trial of Ad26.COV2.S vaccine versus placebo. The V call is TRBV4-1, the J call TRBJ2-3; D ambiguous. The receptor was isolated from a person between 18 and 65 years old who received the Ad26.COV2.S COVID-19 vaccine or a placebo. Here the CDR3 DNA reads TGCGCCAGCAGCCAAGATAGGCCCAGGGATACGCAGTATTTT. Its protein product is CASSQDRPRDTQYF.